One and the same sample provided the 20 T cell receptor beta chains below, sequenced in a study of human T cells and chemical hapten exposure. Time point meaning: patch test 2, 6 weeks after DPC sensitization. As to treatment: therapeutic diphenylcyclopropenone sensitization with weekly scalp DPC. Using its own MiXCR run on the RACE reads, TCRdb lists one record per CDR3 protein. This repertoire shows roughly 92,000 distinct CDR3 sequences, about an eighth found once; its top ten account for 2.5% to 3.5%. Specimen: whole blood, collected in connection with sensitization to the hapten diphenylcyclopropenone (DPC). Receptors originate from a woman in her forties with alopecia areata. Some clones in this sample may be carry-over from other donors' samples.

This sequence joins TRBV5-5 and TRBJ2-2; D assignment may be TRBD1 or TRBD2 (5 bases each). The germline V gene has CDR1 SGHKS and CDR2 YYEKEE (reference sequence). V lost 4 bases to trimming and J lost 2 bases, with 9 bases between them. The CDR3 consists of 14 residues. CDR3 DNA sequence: TGTGCCAGCAGCCCGGGACCTAACACCGGGGAGCTGTTTTTT. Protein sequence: CASSPGPNTGELFF.

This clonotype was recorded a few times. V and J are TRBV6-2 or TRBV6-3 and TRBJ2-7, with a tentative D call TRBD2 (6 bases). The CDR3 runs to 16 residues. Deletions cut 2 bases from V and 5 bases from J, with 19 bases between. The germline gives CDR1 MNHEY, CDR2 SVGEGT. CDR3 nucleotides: TGTGCCAGCAGTTACCCAAAACGGGGGAGGATCGACGAGCAGTACTTC. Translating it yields CASSYPKRGRIDEQYF.

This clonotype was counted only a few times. The DNA of the CDR3 is TGTGCCGGAAGACAGGGGGCCAGGTACGAGCAGTACTTC. Protein product: CAGRQGARYEQYF. The chain is built from TRBV7-9 and TRBJ2-7; 10 nucleotides line up with TRBD1. This CDR3 contains 13 residues. V gave up 11 bases and J gave up 4 bases; unmatched junction bases: 8. The germline V gene has CDR1 SEHNR and CDR2 FQNEAQ (reference sequence).

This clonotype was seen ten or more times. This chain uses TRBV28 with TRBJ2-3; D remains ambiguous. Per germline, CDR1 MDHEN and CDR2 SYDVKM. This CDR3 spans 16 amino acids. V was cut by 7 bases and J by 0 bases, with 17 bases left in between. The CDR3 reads CASIHPKGSSTDTQYF. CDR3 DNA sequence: TGTGCCAGCATTCACCCGAAGGGATCTAGCACAGATACGCAGTATTTT.

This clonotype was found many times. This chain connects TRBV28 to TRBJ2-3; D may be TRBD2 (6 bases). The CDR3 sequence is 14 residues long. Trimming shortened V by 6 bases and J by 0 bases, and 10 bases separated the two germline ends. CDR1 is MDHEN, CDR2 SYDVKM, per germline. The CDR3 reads CASSWAGSTDTQYF. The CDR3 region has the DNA TGTGCCAGCAGCTGGGCGGGAAGCACAGATACGCAGTATTTT.

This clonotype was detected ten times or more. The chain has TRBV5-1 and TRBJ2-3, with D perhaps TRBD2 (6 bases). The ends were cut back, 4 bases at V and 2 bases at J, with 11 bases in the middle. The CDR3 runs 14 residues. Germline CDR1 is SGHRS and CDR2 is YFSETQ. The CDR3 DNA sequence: TGCGCCAGCAGCAGGGGACTCACCACAGATACGCAGTATTTT. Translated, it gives CASSRGLTTDTQYF.

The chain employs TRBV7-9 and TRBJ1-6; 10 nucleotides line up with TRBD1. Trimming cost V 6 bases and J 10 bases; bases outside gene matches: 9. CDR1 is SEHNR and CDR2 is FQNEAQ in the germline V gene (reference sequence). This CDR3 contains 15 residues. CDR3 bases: TGTGCCAGCAGGCGCAGCGGACAGGGGGACTCACCCCTCCACTTT. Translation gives CASRRSGQGDSPLHF.

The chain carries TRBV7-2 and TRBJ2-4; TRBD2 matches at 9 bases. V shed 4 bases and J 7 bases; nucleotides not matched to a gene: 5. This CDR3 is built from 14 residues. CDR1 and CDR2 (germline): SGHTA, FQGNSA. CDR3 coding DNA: TGTGCCAGCAGCTCTGGACTAGCGCGGAACATTCAGTACTTC. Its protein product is CASSSGLARNIQYF.

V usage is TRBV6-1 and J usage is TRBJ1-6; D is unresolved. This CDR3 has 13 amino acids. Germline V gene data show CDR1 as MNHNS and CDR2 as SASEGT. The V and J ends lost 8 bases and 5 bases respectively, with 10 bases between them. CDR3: CASFGDHNSPLHF. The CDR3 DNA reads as TGTGCCAGCTTCGGCGATCATAATTCACCCCTCCACTTT.

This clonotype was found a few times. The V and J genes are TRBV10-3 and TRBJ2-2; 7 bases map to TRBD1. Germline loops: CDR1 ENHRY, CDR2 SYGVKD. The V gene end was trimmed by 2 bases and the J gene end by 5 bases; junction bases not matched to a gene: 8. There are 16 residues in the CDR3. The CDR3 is CAISELIGGQTGELFF. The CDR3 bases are TGTGCCATCAGTGAGCTAATAGGGGGCCAGACCGGGGAGCTGTTTTTT.

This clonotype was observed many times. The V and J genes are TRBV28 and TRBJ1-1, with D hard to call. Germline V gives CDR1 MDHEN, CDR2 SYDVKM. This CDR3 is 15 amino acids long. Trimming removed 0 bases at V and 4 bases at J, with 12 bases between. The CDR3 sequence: CASSLWGNEGTEAFF. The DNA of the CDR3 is TGTGCCAGCAGTTTATGGGGCAACGAGGGCACTGAAGCTTTCTTT. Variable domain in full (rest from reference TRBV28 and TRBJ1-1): DVKVTQSSRYLVKRTGEKVFLECVQDMDHENMFWYRQDPGLGLRLIYFSYDVKMKEKGDIPEGYSVSREKKERFSLILESASTNQTSMYLCASSLWGNEGTEAFFGQGTRLTVV.

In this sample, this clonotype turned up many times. CDR3 bases: TGTGCCAGCAGACCTGCAAGGTCGGCCGGCAATCAGCCCCAGCATTTT. It is translated as CASRPARSAGNQPQHF. This chain uses TRBV6-2 or TRBV6-3 with TRBJ1-5; D remains unclear. The V end was cut by 6 bases, the J end by 2 bases, with 17 bases between. The CDR3 sequence is 16 residues long. Germline values: CDR1 MNHEY, CDR2 SVGEGT.

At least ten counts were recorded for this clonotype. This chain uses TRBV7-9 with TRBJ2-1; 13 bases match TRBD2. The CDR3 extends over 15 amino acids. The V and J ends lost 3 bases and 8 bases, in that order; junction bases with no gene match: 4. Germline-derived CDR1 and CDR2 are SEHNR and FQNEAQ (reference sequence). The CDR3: CASSFQGLAGDEQFF. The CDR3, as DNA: TGTGCCAGCAGCTTCCAAGGACTAGCGGGAGATGAGCAGTTCTTC.

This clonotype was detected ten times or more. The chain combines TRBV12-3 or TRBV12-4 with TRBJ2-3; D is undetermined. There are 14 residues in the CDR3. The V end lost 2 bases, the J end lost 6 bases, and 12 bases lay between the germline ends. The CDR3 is CASSLSRLGDTQYF. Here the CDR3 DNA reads TGTGCCAGCAGTTTAAGTCGACTCGGGGATACGCAGTATTTT.

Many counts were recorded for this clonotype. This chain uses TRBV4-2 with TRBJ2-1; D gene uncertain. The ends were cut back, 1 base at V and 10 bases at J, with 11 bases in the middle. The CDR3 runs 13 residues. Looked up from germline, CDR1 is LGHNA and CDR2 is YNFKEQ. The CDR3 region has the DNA TGTGCCAGCAGCCAAGGCCGGACCTCCGAGCAGTTCTTC. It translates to CASSQGRTSEQFF.

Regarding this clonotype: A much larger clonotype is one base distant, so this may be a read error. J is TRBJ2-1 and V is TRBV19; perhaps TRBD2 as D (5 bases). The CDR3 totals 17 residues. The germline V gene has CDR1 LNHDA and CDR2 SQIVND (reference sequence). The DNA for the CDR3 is TGTGCCAGTAGTATAGCCCCCTCCGGGAACTCCTACAATGAGCTGTTCTTC. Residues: CASSIAPSGNSYNELFF.

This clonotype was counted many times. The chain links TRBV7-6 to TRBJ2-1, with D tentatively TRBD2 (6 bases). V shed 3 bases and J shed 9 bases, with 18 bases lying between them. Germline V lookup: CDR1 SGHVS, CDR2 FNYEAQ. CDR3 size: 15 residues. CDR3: CASSLGGLLASEQFF. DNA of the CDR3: TGTGCCAGCAGCTTGGGCGGATTGCTAGCGAGTGAGCAGTTCTTC.

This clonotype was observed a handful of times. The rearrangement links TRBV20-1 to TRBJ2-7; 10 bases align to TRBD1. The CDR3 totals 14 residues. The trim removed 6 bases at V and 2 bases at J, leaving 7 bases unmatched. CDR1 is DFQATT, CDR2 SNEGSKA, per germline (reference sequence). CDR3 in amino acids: CSAEGDRGTYEQYF. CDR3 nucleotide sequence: TGCAGTGCGGAGGGGGACAGGGGTACCTACGAGCAGTACTTC.

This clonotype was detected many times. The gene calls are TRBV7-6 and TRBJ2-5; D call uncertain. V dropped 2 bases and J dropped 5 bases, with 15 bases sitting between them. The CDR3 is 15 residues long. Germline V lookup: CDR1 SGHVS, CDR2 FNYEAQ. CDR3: CASSLYSIVGETQYF. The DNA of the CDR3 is TGTGCCAGCAGCTTATACTCGATCGTCGGCGAGACCCAGTACTTC.

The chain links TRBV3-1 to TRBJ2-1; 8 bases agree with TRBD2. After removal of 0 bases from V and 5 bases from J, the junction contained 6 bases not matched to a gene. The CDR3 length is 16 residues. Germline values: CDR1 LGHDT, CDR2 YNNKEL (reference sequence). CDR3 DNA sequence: TGTGCCAGCAGCCAAGATCGCTTTAGCGGGAACAATGAGCAGTTCTTC. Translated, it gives CASSQDRFSGNNEQFF.